The 14 T cell receptor beta chains in this list originate from one sample, sequenced in a study of blood T cell repertoires in COVID-19 (dated by TCRdb to 2018 to 2020). Library method: the immunoSEQ multiplex PCR assay. This immuneACCESS table, as held by TCRdb, lists in-frame sequences with V and J called but not all clones. Of the missing ones, under half trace to an unresolved V gene in checked studies; the others have no known cause. The sample contains over 40,000 clones, under 95% of them found a single time. 6.4% of the sample is held by the ten biggest clonotypes. The material sequenced was peripheral blood. These receptors all come from a man between 65 and 85 years old with active COVID-19.

The chain couples TRBV5-1 to TRBJ2-3, with TRBD2 identical over 9 bases. Trimming took 4 bases from V and 6 from J; bases not matched to a gene: 6. The CDR3 is 14 residues long. Germline V gene sequence: CDR1 SGHRS, CDR2 YFSETQ. CDR3 DNA sequence: TGCGCCAGCAGCCGAGGGACTAGCCTCGATACGCAGTATTTT. This gives the protein CASSRGTSLDTQYF.

CDR3 DNA sequence: TGTGCCAGCAGTTATTCCGGCAGGGGAGAGAACACTGAAGCTTTCTTT. It specifies CASSYSGRGENTEAFF. The chain employs TRBV6-9 and TRBJ1-1; a possible D gene is TRBD1 (6 bases). This CDR3 has 16 amino acids. Trimming removed 0 bases at V and 1 base at J, with 12 bases between. Germline lookup yields CDR1 MNHGY and CDR2 SVAAGI.

The J gene is TRBJ2-7, the V gene TRBV6-5, with TRBD2 matching 8 bases. Trimming at V came to 6 bases and at J to 5 bases, leaving 6 bases not matched to a gene. The germline CDR1 and CDR2 sequences are MNHEY and SVGAGI. The length of the CDR3 is 13 residues. CDR3 sequence (DNA): TGTGCCAGCAGCAGGACTAGCCACCACGAGCAGTACTTC. It encodes CASSRTSHHEQYF.

This chain's CDR3 is CASSVVNTGGYTF. The CDR3 DNA reads as TGTGCCAGCAGCGTCGTTAATACAGGGGGCTACACCTTC. The chain recombines TRBV2 with TRBJ1-2; tentative D call: TRBD1 (6 bases). V gave up 6 bases and J gave up 8 bases, with 16 bases separating them. This CDR3 has 13 residues. Germline V CDR1 and CDR2: SNHLY, FYNNEI.

This chain uses TRBV2 with TRBJ1-5; no reliable D call. Trimming cost V 2 bases and J 0 bases, with 5 bases left between them. From germline, CDR1 is SNHLY and CDR2 FYNNEI. The CDR3 is 14 residues long. CDR3 sequence: CASSEPSSNQPQHF. The CDR3, as DNA: TGTGCCAGCAGTGAACCCAGTAGCAATCAGCCCCAGCATTTT.

J is TRBJ2-7 and V is TRBV28; D perhaps matches TRBD2 (6 bases). Per germline, CDR1 MDHEN and CDR2 SYDVKM. This CDR3 contains 14 residues. The ends were cut back, 6 bases at V and 2 bases at J, with 14 bases in the middle. CDR3 region: CASSRTGGTYEQYF. The CDR3 coding sequence is TGTGCCAGCAGCCGAACCGGGGGAACCTACGAGCAGTACTTC. The full variable domain, completed using reference TRBV28 and TRBJ2-7, is DVKVTQSSRYLVKRTGEKVFLECVQDMDHENMFWYRQDPGLGLRLIYFSYDVKMKEKGDIPEGYSVSREKKERFSLILESASTNQTSMYLCASSRTGGTYEQYFGPGTRLTVT.

Here the CDR3 DNA reads TGTGCCTGGGCGGGGATGGTGGCTTTCTTT. It translates to CAWAGMVAFF. The chain uses TRBV30 and TRBJ1-1; D call uncertain. The V and J ends lost 5 bases and 11 bases respectively, with 12 bases between them. This CDR3 is built from 10 residues. The germline gives CDR1 GTSNPN, CDR2 SVGIG (reference sequence).

About this clone itself: An end of the junction does not agree with germline; a read error may underlie this. The chain is built from TRBV30 and TRBJ1-1; unclear D gene. From germline, CDR1 is GTSNPN and CDR2 SVGIG (reference sequence). The CDR3 is 11 amino acids. The CDR3 here is CAWSPLGGSFF. The DNA of the CDR3 is TGTGCCTGGAGCCCCTTGGGAGGGTCTTTTTTT.

In DNA, the CDR3 is TGTGCCAGCAGCTTAGAGGGACTAGTCAAAAACATTCAGTACTTC. Translated, it gives CASSLEGLVKNIQYF. The rearrangement joins TRBV7-9 to TRBJ2-4; 8 nucleotides line up with TRBD2. The CDR3 consists of 15 residues. Germline lookup yields CDR1 SEHNR and CDR2 FQNEAQ (reference sequence). V lost 1 base and J lost 3; bases outside the gene matches: 2.

The chain recombines TRBV4-1 with TRBJ2-3; the D gene is possibly TRBD1 (5 bases). V was shortened by 2 bases and J by 0 bases, with 12 bases between the two germline ends. In germline, CDR1 is MGHRA, CDR2 YSYEKL. The CDR3 has 16 residues. CDR3 residues: CASSQLDTTSTDTQYF. Here the CDR3 DNA reads TGCGCCAGCAGCCAATTGGACACTACTAGCACAGATACGCAGTATTTT.

This chain connects TRBV6-5 to TRBJ1-6, with D tentatively TRBD1 (6 bases). CDR3 length: 15 amino acids. Trimming pared 0 bases from V and 10 bases from J, leaving 13 bases between. Germline V gene sequence: CDR1 MNHEY, CDR2 SVGAGI. CDR3 residues: CASSYSGQGGSPLHF. The CDR3 region has the DNA TGTGCCAGCAGTTACTCGGGACAAGGGGGATCACCCCTCCACTTT.

The genes are TRBV5-4 and TRBJ1-1; D not certain. This CDR3 is built from 15 residues. V lost 0 bases, J lost 0 bases, and 9 bases lay in between. Germline loops: CDR1 SGHNT, CDR2 YYREEE (reference sequence). CDR3 loop: CASSLVGGLNTEAFF. Here the CDR3 DNA reads TGTGCCAGCAGCTTGGTCGGAGGACTGAACACTGAAGCTTTCTTT.

The rearrangement uses TRBV2 and TRBJ2-7; 8 nucleotides line up with TRBD1. Germline V gene data show CDR1 as SNHLY and CDR2 as FYNNEI. Trimming at V came to 7 bases and at J to 7 bases, leaving 9 bases not matched to a gene. CDR3 length: 13 amino acids. The CDR3 loop is CASIGQGSWEQYF. The CDR3 DNA is TGTGCCAGCATAGGACAGGGAAGTTGGGAGCAGTACTTC.

The chain joins TRBV6-5 to TRBJ2-4; 8 bases are a match to TRBD1. Germline loops: CDR1 MNHEY, CDR2 SVGAGI. With V trimmed by 2 bases and J by 6 bases, 0 bases remained unmatched. The CDR3 is 13 residues long. CDR3 sequence reads: CASSYGTGNIQYF. The CDR3 DNA reads TGTGCCAGCAGTTACGGGACAGGAAACATTCAGTACTTC.